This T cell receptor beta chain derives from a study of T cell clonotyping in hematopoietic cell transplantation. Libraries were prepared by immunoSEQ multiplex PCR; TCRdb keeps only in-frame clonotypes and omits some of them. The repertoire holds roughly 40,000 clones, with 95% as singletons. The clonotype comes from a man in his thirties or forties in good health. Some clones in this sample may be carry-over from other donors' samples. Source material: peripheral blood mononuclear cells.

The CDR3: CASSPTLSGRDEQFF. CDR3 coding DNA: TGTGCCAGCAGCCCCACCCTGTCAGGGCGGGATGAGCAGTTCTTC. The rearrangement links TRBV14 to TRBJ2-1; D is possibly TRBD1 or TRBD2 (5 bases each). Trimming removed 4 bases at V and 8 bases at J, with 18 bases between. From germline, CDR1 is SGHDN and CDR2 FVKESK. The CDR3 loop spans 15 amino acids.